Below are 17 T cell receptor beta chains sequenced from a single sample in a study of T cells in Graves' hyperthyroidism and ophthalmopathy (dated by TCRdb to between 2019 and 2020). Receptor libraries were prepared by multiplex PCR. The sequencing machine was an Illumina HiSeq 2000. The TCR beta CDR3 regions were amplified from RNA transcripts. The TCR CDR3 was subjected to a first round of RT-PCR using the HTBI primer set and the Qiagen OneStep RT-PCR kit. TCRdb reran the public reads through fastp at Q25 and MiXCR, keeping productive beta chains. Identical CDR3 protein sequences are pooled into one entry, listed with their most common genes and DNA. This sample lists hundreds of thousands of distinct CDR3 sequences; about 14% were detected once. Under 7% of the sample rests with the top ten. Specimen: blood. The receptors derive from a woman in her 30s with Graves' hyperthyroidism that later progressed to Graves' ophthalmopathy.

This clonotype was seen ten or more times. This chain uses TRBV30 with TRBJ2-7; no firm D call. The CDR3 extends over 13 amino acids. Trimming removed 5 bases from V and 5 bases from J, with 16 bases in between. The germline CDR1 and CDR2 sequences are GTSNPN and SVGIG (reference sequence). DNA of the CDR3: TGTGCCTGGGGTAGGGTAGGAGTCAACGAGCAGTACTTC. This gives the protein CAWGRVGVNEQYF.

The chain is built from TRBV7-9 and TRBJ1-5; D is ambiguous. The CDR3 contains 16 residues. Germline lookup yields CDR1 SEHNR and CDR2 FQNEAQ (reference sequence). Trimming took off 0 bases at V and 5 bases at J, with 14 bases between the two ends. The CDR3 nucleotides read TGTGCCAGCAGCTTAGCGGGGTTATCCTTCGATCAGCCCCAGCATTTT. It specifies CASSLAGLSFDQPQHF.

This clonotype came up many times. The rearrangement links TRBV7-2 to TRBJ1-5; D is uncertain. The V gene's germline CDR1 is SGHTA and CDR2 FQGNSA. The CDR3 loop spans 19 amino acids. V was clipped by 1 base and J by 0 bases, with 19 bases between them. The CDR3 coding sequence is TGTGCCAGCAGCTTAGGGGGTTCGGCAGGCCGGTATAGCAATCAGCCCCAGCATTTT. This translates into CASSLGGSAGRYSNQPQHF.

This clonotype was observed many times. This chain links TRBV9 with TRBJ2-3; D possibly corresponds to TRBD1 (7 bases). Deletions cut 4 bases from V and 3 bases from J, with 15 bases between. Germline V gene sequence: CDR1 SGDLS, CDR2 YYNGEE. CDR3 length: 15 amino acids. CDR3 sequence: CASSLPTGRTDTQYF. The DNA of the CDR3 is TGTGCCAGCAGCCTACCGACAGGGAGGACAGATACGCAGTATTTT. Full variable domain (rest looked up from reference TRBV9 and TRBJ2-3): DSGVTQTPKHLITATGQRVTLRCSPRSGDLSVYWYQQSLDQGLQFLIQYYNGEERAKGNILERFSAQQFPDLHSELNLSSLELGDSALYFCASSLPTGRTDTQYFGPGTRLTVL.

There are many counts of this clonotype. At one end the junction does not follow the germline gene, possibly because of a read error. The gene calls are TRBV19 and TRBJ2-7; 8 nucleotides line up with TRBD2. This CDR3 has 14 amino acids. The germline V gene encodes CDR1 LNHDA and CDR2 SQIVND (reference sequence). CDR3 DNA sequence: TGTGCGAGTAGGACCAGCGGGGGAGCCTACGAGCAGTACTTC. The encoded protein is CASRTSGGAYEQYF. The full variable domain, with the rest looked up from reference TRBV19 and TRBJ2-7, is DGGITQSPKYLFRKEGQNVTLSCEQNLNHDAMYWYRQDPGQGLRLIYYSQIVNDFQKGDIAEGYSVSREKKESFPLTVTSAQKNPTAFYLCASRTSGGAYEQYFGPGTRLTVT.

The sample holds many counts of this clonotype. The V gene is TRBV10-3, the J gene TRBJ2-7; D is unresolved. CDR1 and CDR2 from the germline V gene are ENHRY and SYGVKD. With 2 bases removed from V and 0 bases from J, the gap between germline ends came to 14 bases. The CDR3 runs to 16 residues. The CDR3 spells CAISEVDGPFSYEQYF. The CDR3 DNA reads as TGTGCCATCAGTGAGGTGGACGGCCCCTTCTCCTACGAGCAGTACTTC.

This clonotype was recorded only once. This may stem from a read error, because a much larger clone lies one nucleotide away. The chain joins TRBV20-1 to TRBJ1-1, with D tentatively TRBD1 (6 bases). The germline gives CDR1 DFQATT, CDR2 SNEGSKA (reference sequence). The CDR3 is 15 residues long. The CDR3 sequence: CSATNPGAGNTDAFF. CDR3 coding DNA: TGCAGTGCTACCAACCCGGGGGCCGGGAACACTGACGCTTTCTTT.

This clonotype was detected ten times or more. V and J are TRBV28 and TRBJ2-5; unclear D gene. The V and J ends lost 7 bases and 1 base respectively, with 16 bases between them. The CDR3 extends over 15 amino acids. Germline-derived CDR1 and CDR2 are MDHEN and SYDVKM. The CDR3 sequence: CASTSWQQLQETQYF. In DNA, the CDR3 is TGTGCCAGCACGAGTTGGCAGCAACTCCAAGAGACCCAGTACTTC. The full variable domain, completed using reference TRBV28 and TRBJ2-5, is DVKVTQSSRYLVKRTGEKVFLECVQDMDHENMFWYRQDPGLGLRLIYFSYDVKMKEKGDIPEGYSVSREKKERFSLILESASTNQTSMYLCASTSWQQLQETQYFGPGTRLLVL.

This chain links TRBV7-3 with TRBJ2-1; D gene ambiguous. Germline CDR1 and CDR2: SGHTA and FQGTGA. The V end was cut by 2 bases, the J end by 12 bases, with 8 bases between. This CDR3 has 11 residues. The CDR3 loop reads CASSLRPVQFF. The CDR3 DNA is TGTGCCAGCAGCTTACGGCCCGTGCAGTTCTTC.

This clonotype was observed many times. The chain uses TRBV12-3 or TRBV12-4 and TRBJ2-7; 11 nucleotides line up with TRBD2. This CDR3 comprises 14 residues. V gave up 7 bases and J gave up 4 bases; unmatched junction bases: 6. The CDR3 region is CASTTSGRGYEQYF. Here the CDR3 DNA reads TGTGCCAGCACTACTAGCGGGAGAGGGTACGAGCAGTACTTC.

This clonotype was recorded a few times. The V gene is TRBV4-1, the J gene TRBJ1-5; D perhaps matches TRBD1 (5 bases). V gave up 1 base and J gave up 0 bases, with 7 bases separating them. The V gene's germline CDR1 is MGHRA and CDR2 YSYEKL. The CDR3 extends over 15 amino acids. In DNA, the CDR3 is TGCGCCAGCAGCCAAGGTGGGACTAGCAATCAGCCCCAGCATTTT. Amino acids: CASSQGGTSNQPQHF.

This clonotype was recorded once. This sequence joins TRBV27 and TRBJ2-1; possibly TRBD1 for D (7 bases). The CDR3 extends over 15 amino acids. Germline CDR1 MNHEY, CDR2 SMNVEV (reference sequence). Trimming removed 7 bases at V and 6 bases at J, with 19 bases between. For the CDR3, the DNA is TGTGCCAGCACCTCCCGCGGGACAGCTCTCAATGAGCAGTTCTTC. It encodes CASTSRGTALNEQFF.

This clonotype was seen ten or more times. The chain couples TRBV29-1 to TRBJ2-3, with 9 bases lining up with TRBD2. The V and J ends lost 6 bases and 0 bases, in that order; junction bases with no gene match: 7. The CDR3 has 15 amino acids. Germline V gene lookup returns CDR1 SQVTM and CDR2 ANQGSEA. The CDR3 nucleotides are TGCAGCGTCGCTCCGACTAGCGGTAGCACAGATACGCAGTATTTT. It is translated as CSVAPTSGSTDTQYF.

The chain recombines TRBV4-3 with TRBJ1-6, with 7 bases aligning to TRBD1. J gave up 10 bases and V 3 bases, and 9 bases lay outside the gene matches. Germline V gene sequence: CDR1 LGHNA, CDR2 YSLEER. CDR3 length equals 15 residues. As DNA, the CDR3 is TGCGCCAGCAGCCAGCACAGGGGAAGGGAATCACCCCTCCACTTT. This sequence encodes CASSQHRGRESPLHF.

This clonotype was seen a handful of times. This clone may be a read error of a much larger clone one base away. The chain is built from TRBV2 and TRBJ2-1; tentative D call: TRBD1 (6 bases). V dropped 11 bases and J dropped 6 bases, with 20 bases sitting between them. CDR1 and CDR2 (germline): SNHLY, FYNNEI. There are 14 residues in the CDR3. CDR3 sequence reads: CAGAWQGNGNEQFF. The CDR3, as DNA: TGTGCCGGCGCATGGCAGGGGAATGGCAATGAGCAGTTCTTC.

On this clonotype itself: A read error is likely, as this CDR3 ends without the conserved phenylalanine or tryptophan. This chain connects TRBV20-1 to TRBJ2-1; 11 nucleotides match TRBD2. V lost 6 bases and J lost 8; bases outside the gene matches: 9. CDR3 length equals 14 residues. CDR1 and CDR2 (germline): DFQATT, SNEGSKA (reference sequence). CDR3 nucleotides: TGCAGTGCAAATAGCGGGAGGGCCGTTGATGAGCAGTTCTCC. This gives the protein CSANSGRAVDEQFS.

The chain couples TRBV5-1 to TRBJ2-1; TRBD1 might be the D (5 bases). Germline V gene lookup returns CDR1 SGHRS and CDR2 YFSETQ. V lost 0 bases and J lost 2, with 12 bases in between. The CDR3 covers 16 residues. DNA of the CDR3: TGCGCCAGCAGCTTGGTCGGACATGGACCCTACAATGAGCAGTTCTTC. This sequence encodes CASSLVGHGPYNEQFF.